Shown below are 32 T cell receptor beta chains from a single sample sequenced in a study of technical replicates of blood from several donors. Some clones are missing from TCRdb's copy, which holds only in-frame ones; the method was immunoSEQ multiplex PCR. The table lists around 63,000 clones, roughly 98% of them singletons, with around 0.15% in the top ten. The sample consisted of T cells isolated from PBMCs. The receptors derive from a human donor in good health.

The chain uses TRBV25-1 and TRBJ1-2; the D is unclear. This CDR3 is built from 12 residues. The germline V gene has CDR1 MGHDK and CDR2 SYGVNS. Trimming took 6 bases from V and 5 from J, leaving 10 bases between them. The CDR3 loop reads CASRGEYYGYTF. The DNA of the CDR3 is TGTGCCAGCAGGGGAGAATATTATGGCTACACCTTC.

The rearrangement links TRBV6-6 to TRBJ1-4; D remains unclear. V lost 2 bases to trimming and J lost 8 bases, with 12 bases between them. There are 14 residues in the CDR3. The V gene's germline CDR1 is MNHNY and CDR2 SVGAGI (reference sequence). The CDR3 region has the DNA TGTGCCAGCAGTTACCTCGGGGTGGGCGAAAAACTGTTTTTT. The encoded protein is CASSYLGVGEKLFF.

V usage is TRBV28 and J usage is TRBJ2-3; 7 positions agree with TRBD1. This CDR3 contains 15 residues. CDR1 and CDR2 (germline): MDHEN, SYDVKM. V dropped 6 bases and J dropped 2; count of bases not matched to a gene: 8. The CDR3 loop is CASSLQGTPTDTQYF. DNA of the CDR3: TGTGCCAGCAGCTTACAGGGGACCCCCACAGATACGCAGTATTTT. Supplemented by reference TRBV28 and TRBJ2-3, the full variable domain reads DVKVTQSSRYLVKRTGEKVFLECVQDMDHENMFWYRQDPGLGLRLIYFSYDVKMKEKGDIPEGYSVSREKKERFSLILESASTNQTSMYLCASSLQGTPTDTQYFGPGTRLTVL.

The chain couples TRBV6-1 to TRBJ2-3, with 14 bases lining up with TRBD2. The CDR3 has 18 residues. V shed 2 bases, J shed 3 bases, and the junction held 7 bases outside the gene matches. Germline V lookup: CDR1 MNHNS, CDR2 SASEGT. The CDR3 here is CASSESGTSGGRTDTQYF. Here the CDR3 DNA reads TGTGCCAGCAGTGAATCCGGGACTAGCGGGGGAAGGACAGATACGCAGTATTTT.

The chain has TRBV28 and TRBJ2-3; 9 bases agree with TRBD2. Germline CDR1 and CDR2: MDHEN and SYDVKM. This CDR3 comprises 16 residues. V shed 7 bases and J 3 bases; nucleotides not matched to a gene: 11. The CDR3 spells CASIAGTSFGTDTQYF. In nucleotides, the CDR3 is TGTGCCAGCATCGCCGGGACTAGCTTTGGAACAGATACGCAGTATTTT.

This chain joins TRBV28 and TRBJ2-7; TRBD2 agrees at 9 bases. Trimming at V came to 2 bases and at J to 2 bases, leaving 1 base not matched to a gene. This CDR3 region has 14 residues. The V gene's germline CDR1 is MDHEN and CDR2 SYDVKM. CDR3 nucleotides: TGTGCCAGCAGTTTAGCGGGAGGGACCTACGAGCAGTACTTC. Residues: CASSLAGGTYEQYF.

The chain has TRBV29-1 and TRBJ2-5, with 7 bases aligning to TRBD1. This CDR3 has 14 residues. The V segment lost 7 bases and the J segment 5 bases; nucleotides outside the gene matches: 13. Per the germline V gene, CDR1 is SQVTM and CDR2 is ANQGSEA. CDR3 amino acids: CSAVRQGPGETQYF. DNA for the CDR3: TGCAGCGCCGTCCGACAGGGCCCTGGGGAGACCCAGTACTTC.

J is TRBJ2-2 and V is TRBV29-1, with 8 bases that match TRBD1. Trimming took 3 bases from V and 1 from J; bases not matched to a gene: 1. The CDR3 contains 14 residues. Germline V gene data show CDR1 as SQVTM and CDR2 as ANQGSEA. CDR3 DNA sequence: TGCAGCGTTGAGGGGACAGGGAACACCGGGGAGCTGTTTTTT. The encoded protein is CSVEGTGNTGELFF.

This chain links TRBV7-9 with TRBJ2-7; D gene unclear. V dropped 10 bases and J dropped 6 bases, with 13 bases sitting between them. CDR1 and CDR2 (germline): SEHNR, FQNEAQ (reference sequence). This CDR3 is 11 amino acids long. CDR3 loop: CATEYQAEQYF. Here the CDR3 DNA reads TGTGCCACAGAGTATCAGGCCGAGCAGTACTTC.

This sequence joins TRBV29-1 and TRBJ2-7; 8 bases are shared with TRBD1. J gave up 1 base and V 4 bases, and 3 bases lay outside the gene matches. There are 13 residues in the CDR3. CDR1 SQVTM and CDR2 ANQGSEA come from the germline V gene. CDR3 bases: TGCAGCGTTGCGACAGGGGATTCCTACGAGCAGTACTTC. This gives the protein CSVATGDSYEQYF.

V and J are TRBV19 and TRBJ2-2, with D maybe TRBD2 (5 bases). Germline V lookup: CDR1 LNHDA, CDR2 SQIVND (reference sequence). V lost 4 bases, J lost 0 bases, and 12 bases lay in between. The CDR3 consists of 16 residues. CDR3 sequence reads: CASSTLSDPNTGELFF. For the CDR3, the DNA is TGTGCCAGTAGTACCCTTAGCGACCCGAACACCGGGGAGCTGTTTTTT.

The chain recombines TRBV5-1 with TRBJ1-4; D might be TRBD1 (6 bases). This CDR3 is built from 15 residues. Germline values: CDR1 SGHRS, CDR2 YFSETQ. Between the trimmed V and J ends, which lost 3 bases and 1 base, there was a span of 10 bases. CDR3 bases: TGCGCCAGCAGCTCCGGACAGAGAACTAATGAAAAACTGTTTTTT. Translated: CASSSGQRTNEKLFF.

For the CDR3, the DNA is TGTGCCAGTAGTAGTGCTAGCGGTGACTACAATGAGCAGTTCTTC. Translation: CASSSASGDYNEQFF. The chain combines TRBV19 with TRBJ2-1; 7 bases align to TRBD2. J was trimmed by 3 bases and V by 4 bases; bases with no gene match: 6. Germline V gene data show CDR1 as LNHDA and CDR2 as SQIVND (reference sequence). This CDR3 has 15 residues.

The chain combines TRBV7-3 with TRBJ2-2; 8 bases fit TRBD2. Germline V lookup: CDR1 SGHTA, CDR2 FQGTGA. V shed 6 bases and J 5 bases; nucleotides not matched to a gene: 8. The CDR3 covers 15 residues. In nucleotides, the CDR3 is TGTGCCAGCAGAAGGTCGGGGGGGACTACCGGGGAGCTGTTTTTT. Translation gives CASRRSGGTTGELFF. Drawing the rest from reference TRBV7-3 and TRBJ2-2, the complete variable domain is GAGVSQTPSNKVTEKGKYVELRCDPISGHTALYWYRQSLGQGPEFLIYFQGTGAADDSGLPNDRFFAVRPEGSVSTLKIQRTERGDSAVYLCASRRSGGTTGELFFGEGSRLTVL.

The chain carries TRBV19 and TRBJ2-7; 7 bases line up with TRBD1. CDR1 and CDR2 (germline): LNHDA, SQIVND (reference sequence). With V trimmed by 5 bases and J by 6 bases, 10 bases remained unmatched. The CDR3 is 14 residues long. In DNA form, the CDR3 reads TGTGCCAGTAGTTACGGGACAGCATTCGGCGAGCAGTACTTC. It is translated as CASSYGTAFGEQYF.

The rearrangement joins TRBV5-6 to TRBJ2-5, with 9 bases aligning to TRBD2. The germline gives CDR1 SGHDT, CDR2 YYEEEE. This CDR3 has 15 amino acids. The junction had 6 bases not matched to a gene; V was cut back by 1 base and J by 5 bases. The DNA for the CDR3 is TGTGCCAGCAGCTTGAGGGTAACTAGCGGGGAGACCCAGTACTTC. Translated: CASSLRVTSGETQYF.

The gene calls are TRBV6-5 and TRBJ1-1; 9 bases fit TRBD1. Per the germline V gene, CDR1 is MNHEY and CDR2 is SVGAGI. This CDR3 has 14 residues. J was trimmed by 1 base and V by 5 bases; bases with no gene match: 2. This CDR3 reads CASSGTGTNTEAFF. Written as DNA, the CDR3 is TGTGCCAGCAGTGGGACAGGGACGAACACTGAAGCTTTCTTT.

The rearrangement joins TRBV29-1 to TRBJ1-1; TRBD1 might be the D (6 bases). Trimming took 7 bases from V and 1 from J, leaving 16 bases between them. The CDR3 has 14 residues. Per germline, CDR1 SQVTM and CDR2 ANQGSEA. This CDR3 is CSAAGAWGNTEAFF. The CDR3 DNA follows: TGCAGCGCCGCGGGGGCCTGGGGGAACACTGAAGCTTTCTTT. The full variable domain, with the rest looked up from reference TRBV29-1 and TRBJ1-1, is SAVISQKPSRDICQRGTSLTIQCQVDSQVTMMFWYRQQPGQSLTLIATANQGSEATYESGFVIDKFPISRPNLTFSTLTVSNMSPEDSSIYLCSAAGAWGNTEAFFGQGTRLTVV.

The rearrangement uses TRBV6-5 and TRBJ2-7; 11 bases fit TRBD1. Germline trimming cut 6 bases from V and 4 bases from J; bases unmatched to any gene: 5. The CDR3 consists of 14 residues. Germline-derived CDR1 and CDR2 are MNHEY and SVGAGI. The DNA for the CDR3 is TGTGCCAGCAGCCCGGACAGGGGGCTATACGAGCAGTACTTC. This encodes CASSPDRGLYEQYF.

The CDR3 region is CAISEKGTEAFF. The DNA for the CDR3 is TGTGCCATCAGTGAGAAGGGGACTGAAGCTTTCTTT. The genes are TRBV10-3 and TRBJ1-1; perhaps TRBD1 as D (5 bases). This CDR3 has 12 amino acids. Trimming pared 2 bases from V and 5 bases from J, leaving 6 bases between. Germline V gives CDR1 ENHRY, CDR2 SYGVKD.

The gene calls are TRBV6-1 and TRBJ1-3; D is uncertain. CDR1 and CDR2 (germline): MNHNS, SASEGT. There are 13 residues in the CDR3. Deletions cut 8 bases from V and 0 bases from J, with 8 bases between. The CDR3 sequence is CASGLRSGNTIYF. DNA for the CDR3: TGTGCCAGCGGACTGCGCTCTGGAAACACCATATATTTT.

This chain connects TRBV5-1 to TRBJ2-3; maybe TRBD1 (6 bases). The V gene's germline CDR1 is SGHRS and CDR2 YFSETQ. V lost 0 bases and J lost 2, with 10 bases in between. The CDR3 runs 15 residues. The CDR3 DNA reads TGCGCCAGCAGCTTGGTTACAGGGTTCACAGATACGCAGTATTTT. Translated: CASSLVTGFTDTQYF.

This chain connects TRBV5-1 to TRBJ1-2; unclear D gene. This CDR3 has 13 residues. The V gene lost 5 bases and the J gene lost 6 bases, with 14 bases spanning the gap. CDR1 is SGHRS and CDR2 is YFSETQ in the germline V gene. CDR3 in DNA: TGCGCCAGCAGAACAGAACCCTCTAATGGCTACACCTTC. Protein: CASRTEPSNGYTF. Using reference TRBV5-1 and TRBJ1-2 for the parts outside the CDR3, the full variable domain is KAGVTQTPRYLIKTRGQQVTLSCSPISGHRSVSWYQQTPGQGLQFLFEYFSETQRNKGNFPGRFSGRQFSNSRSEMNVSTLELGDSALYLCASRTEPSNGYTFGSGTRLTVV.

This rearrangement joins TRBV29-1 to TRBJ1-1, with TRBD1 matching 8 bases. The trim removed 1 base at V and 0 bases at J, leaving 10 bases unmatched. Germline loops: CDR1 SQVTM, CDR2 ANQGSEA. The CDR3 runs 17 residues. The CDR3 sequence: CSVEGRFRDRLNTEAFF. CDR3 nucleotides: TGCAGCGTTGAAGGGCGCTTCCGGGACAGGTTGAACACTGAAGCTTTCTTT.

The CDR3 region has the DNA TGTGCCAGCCAGGGACTGGATAATGAAAAACTGTTTTTT. It specifies CASQGLDNEKLFF. This chain joins TRBV2 and TRBJ1-4, with D possibly being TRBD1 (5 bases). There are 13 residues in the CDR3. Trimming took 8 bases from V and 4 from J, leaving 11 bases between them. Per the germline V gene, CDR1 is SNHLY and CDR2 is FYNNEI.

This clone was recorded only once. The chain recombines TRBV2 with TRBJ1-1; possible D gene TRBD1, 5 bases. This CDR3 spans 13 amino acids. Per the germline V gene, CDR1 is SNHLY and CDR2 is FYNNEI. V lost 7 bases, J lost 1 base, and 10 bases lay in between. CDR3 coding DNA: TGTGCCAGCAACGGGGACTCGAACACTGAAGCTTTCTTT. As protein: CASNGDSNTEAFF. Filled out from reference TRBV2 and TRBJ1-1, the complete variable domain reads EPEVTQTPSHQVTQMGQEVILRCVPISNHLYFYWYRQILGQKVEFLVSFYNNEISEKSEIFDDQFSVERPDGSNFTLKIRSTKLEDSAMYFCASNGDSNTEAFFGQGTRLTVV.

V gene TRBV7-9 combines with J gene TRBJ1-4; 9 nucleotides line up with TRBD1. V lost 1 base and J lost 6; bases outside the gene matches: 3. Per the germline V gene, CDR1 is SEHNR and CDR2 is FQNEAQ (reference sequence). This CDR3 contains 15 residues. Here the CDR3 reads CASSLEWTGDEKLFF. The DNA of the CDR3 is TGTGCCAGCAGCTTAGAGTGGACAGGGGATGAAAAACTGTTTTTT. Full variable domain (outside the CDR3, taken from reference TRBV7-9 and TRBJ1-4): DTGVSQNPRHKITKRGQNVTFRCDPISEHNRLYWYRQTLGQGPEFLTYFQNEAQLEKSRLLSDRFSAERPKGSFSTLEIQRTEQGDSAMYLCASSLEWTGDEKLFFGSGTQLSVL.

This chain connects TRBV7-9 to TRBJ1-2; tentative D call: TRBD1 (5 bases). The CDR3 is 14 residues long. The V and J ends lost 4 bases and 4 bases respectively, with 13 bases between them. The germline CDR1 and CDR2 sequences are SEHNR and FQNEAQ (reference sequence). CDR3 nucleotides: TGTGCCAGCAGCTCAGTGACAGAATCCTATGGCTACACCTTC. This translates into CASSSVTESYGYTF. The full variable domain, completed using reference TRBV7-9 and TRBJ1-2, is DTGVSQNPRHKITKRGQNVTFRCDPISEHNRLYWYRQTLGQGPEFLTYFQNEAQLEKSRLLSDRFSAERPKGSFSTLEIQRTEQGDSAMYLCASSSVTESYGYTFGSGTRLTVV.

CDR3 DNA sequence: TGTGCCATCAGTGAGTCCATGGACACTATCGCCCCTTATGGCTACACCTTC. As protein: CAISESMDTIAPYGYTF. The rearrangement joins TRBV10-3 to TRBJ1-2; D might be TRBD1 (5 bases). The CDR3 length is 17 residues. Germline loops: CDR1 ENHRY, CDR2 SYGVKD. Between the trimmed V and J ends, which lost 0 bases and 5 bases, there was a span of 19 bases.

This clone was observed a single time. The rearrangement joins TRBV4-1 to TRBJ1-2; D remains ambiguous. This CDR3 is built from 15 residues. Looked up from germline, CDR1 is MGHRA and CDR2 is YSYEKL. The germline V and J ends were trimmed by 0 bases and 8 bases, with 16 bases remaining between them. The CDR3 region is CASSQDREGPEGYTF. The CDR3 DNA reads as TGCGCCAGCAGCCAAGATCGGGAAGGCCCGGAGGGCTACACCTTC.

The V and J genes are TRBV4-1 and TRBJ2-4, with TRBD2 matching 8 bases. The junction had 14 bases not matched to a gene; V was cut back by 3 bases and J by 1 base. CDR1 is MGHRA and CDR2 is YSYEKL in the germline V gene. The CDR3 extends over 19 amino acids. In DNA form, the CDR3 reads TGCGCCAGCAGCCAGGGTAGGGCGCGGGGCGGGGGGGCCAAAAACATTCAGTACTTC. Its protein product is CASSQGRARGGGAKNIQYF.

The chain combines TRBV30 with TRBJ2-3; maybe TRBD2 (6 bases). This CDR3 spans 15 amino acids. CDR1 and CDR2 from the germline V gene are GTSNPN and SVGIG (reference sequence). Trimming stripped 0 bases from V and 0 bases from J, with 10 bases between. CDR3 region: CAWSVGTSSTDTQYF. The DNA of the CDR3 is TGTGCCTGGAGTGTTGGTACTAGCAGCACAGATACGCAGTATTTT.